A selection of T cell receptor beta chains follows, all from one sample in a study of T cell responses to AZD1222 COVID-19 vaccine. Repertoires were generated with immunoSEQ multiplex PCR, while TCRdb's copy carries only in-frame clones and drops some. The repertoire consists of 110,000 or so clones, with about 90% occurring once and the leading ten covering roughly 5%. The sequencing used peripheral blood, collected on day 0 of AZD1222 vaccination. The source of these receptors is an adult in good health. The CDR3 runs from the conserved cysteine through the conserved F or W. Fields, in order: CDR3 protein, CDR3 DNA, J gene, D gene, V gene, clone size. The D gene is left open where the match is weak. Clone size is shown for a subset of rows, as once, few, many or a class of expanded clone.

CDR3aa: CASSPGEYNEQFF
CDR3nt: TGTGCCAGCTCACCCGGGGAATACAATGAGCAGTTCTTC
j_gene: TRBJ2-1
d_gene: -
v_gene: TRBV18
abundance: -

CDR3aa: CASSDSEKLFF
CDR3nt: TGTGCCAGCAGTGACAGTGAAAAACTGTTTTTT
j_gene: TRBJ1-4
d_gene: -
v_gene: TRBV25-1
abundance: -

CDR3aa: CASSPTGYEQYF
CDR3nt: TGTGCCAGCAGCCCGACAGGTTACGAGCAGTACTTC
j_gene: TRBJ2-7
d_gene: -
v_gene: TRBV11-2
abundance: -

CDR3aa: CASSILASGEQYF
CDR3nt: TGTGCCAGTAGTATACTAGCGTCAGGTGAGCAGTACTTC
j_gene: TRBJ2-7
d_gene: -
v_gene: TRBV19
abundance: -

CDR3aa: CASRLGTVGADTQYF
CDR3nt: TGTGCCAGCAGACTAGGGACCGTGGGGGCAGATACGCAGTATTTT
j_gene: TRBJ2-3
d_gene: -
v_gene: TRBV6-7
abundance: -

CDR3aa: CASSSQDYVDTQYF
CDR3nt: TGTGCCAGCAGCTCCCAGGACTATGTAGATACGCAGTATTTT
j_gene: TRBJ2-3
d_gene: -
v_gene: TRBV7-9
abundance: -

CDR3aa: CASSQSGRGAYGYTF
CDR3nt: TGTGCCAGCAGCCAATCCGGGCGAGGGGCCTATGGCTACACCTTC
j_gene: TRBJ1-2
d_gene: -
v_gene: TRBV3-1/TRBV3-2
abundance: -

CDR3aa: CASPPMIGTGELFF
CDR3nt: TGTGCCAGCCCACCAATGATTGGGACCGGGGAGCTGTTTTTT
j_gene: TRBJ2-2
d_gene: -
v_gene: TRBV6-5
abundance: -

CDR3aa: CASSDRDNQPQHF
CDR3nt: TGTGCCAGCAGTGACAGGGACAATCAGCCCCAGCATTTT
j_gene: TRBJ1-5
d_gene: -
v_gene: TRBV2
abundance: -

CDR3aa: CASSLSFGWTGTYEQYF
CDR3nt: TGCGCCAGCAGCTTGTCCTTTGGTTGGACAGGGACCTACGAGCAGTACTTC
j_gene: TRBJ2-7
d_gene: TRBD1
v_gene: TRBV5-1
abundance: -

CDR3aa: CASSLEGIPYNEQFF
CDR3nt: TGCGCCAGCAGCTTAGAAGGGATCCCCTACAATGAGCAGTTCTTC
j_gene: TRBJ2-1
d_gene: -
v_gene: TRBV5-1
abundance: -

CDR3aa: CASSSLDSYEQYF
CDR3nt: TGTGCCAGTAGTTCCTTGGACAGCTACGAGCAGTACTTC
j_gene: TRBJ2-7
d_gene: -
v_gene: TRBV19
abundance: -

CDR3aa: CASSPSDEKLFF
CDR3nt: TGTGCCAGCTCACCTTCTGATGAAAAACTGTTTTTT
j_gene: TRBJ1-4
d_gene: -
v_gene: TRBV18
abundance: once

CDR3aa: CASSEGTAQPQHF
CDR3nt: TGTGCCAGCAGCGAGGGGACAGCTCAGCCCCAGCATTTT
j_gene: TRBJ1-5
d_gene: TRBD1
v_gene: TRBV5-6
abundance: -

CDR3aa: CASSANTVLHSPLHF
CDR3nt: TGTGCCAGCAGTGCCAATACAGTCCTCCATTCACCCCTCCACTTT
j_gene: TRBJ1-6
d_gene: -
v_gene: TRBV6-2/TRBV6-3
abundance: once

CDR3aa: CASSETLNTEAFF
CDR3nt: TGTGCCAGCAGTGAAACTTTGAACACTGAAGCTTTCTTT
j_gene: TRBJ1-1
d_gene: -
v_gene: TRBV6-4
abundance: -

CDR3aa: CASSRYRGPGELFF
CDR3nt: TGTGCCAGCAGCCGATACAGGGGACCGGGGGAGCTGTTTTTT
j_gene: TRBJ2-2
d_gene: TRBD1
v_gene: TRBV5-8
abundance: -

CDR3aa: CASRDRGDSQPQHF
CDR3nt: TGTGCCAGTCGAGACAGGGGGGACTCACAGCCCCAGCATTTT
j_gene: TRBJ1-5
d_gene: TRBD1
v_gene: TRBV2
abundance: -

CDR3aa: CASSEWWAKNIQYF
CDR3nt: TGTGCCAGCAGTGAGTGGTGGGCCAAAAACATTCAGTACTTC
j_gene: TRBJ2-4
d_gene: -
v_gene: TRBV2
abundance: -

CDR3aa: CASSLKGIATNEKLFF
CDR3nt: TGTGCCAGCAGCTTAAAGGGGATTGCAACTAATGAAAAACTGTTTTTT
j_gene: TRBJ1-4
d_gene: -
v_gene: TRBV13
abundance: -

CDR3aa: CASSEMGNIQYF
CDR3nt: TGTGCCAGCAGTGAAATGGGAAACATTCAGTACTTC
j_gene: TRBJ2-4
d_gene: -
v_gene: TRBV6-1
abundance: -

CDR3aa: CASGLHVSTEAFF
CDR3nt: TGTGCTAGTGGTTTGCACGTATCCACTGAAGCTTTCTTT
j_gene: TRBJ1-1
d_gene: -
v_gene: TRBV12-5
abundance: -

CDR3aa: CASGLRGWEAFF
CDR3nt: TGTGCCAGCGGGTTGAGGGGGTGGGAAGCTTTCTTT
j_gene: TRBJ1-1
d_gene: -
v_gene: TRBV12-3/TRBV12-4
abundance: few

CDR3aa: CASRPSTGNVQFF
CDR3nt: TGTGCCAGCAGACCCTCGACTGGAAATGTGCAGTTCTTC
j_gene: TRBJ2-1
d_gene: -
v_gene: TRBV12-3/TRBV12-4
abundance: -

CDR3aa: CASSQVLGSLTGELFF
CDR3nt: TGTGCCAGCAGCCAAGTCCTAGGGTCCCTTACCGGGGAGCTGTTTTTT
j_gene: TRBJ2-2
d_gene: -
v_gene: TRBV3-1/TRBV3-2
abundance: -

CDR3aa: CASSLTTYNSPLHF
CDR3nt: TGCGCCAGCAGCTTGACAACCTATAATTCACCCCTCCACTTT
j_gene: TRBJ1-6
d_gene: -
v_gene: TRBV5-1
abundance: -

CDR3aa: CASSEGDIVYEQYF
CDR3nt: TGTGCCAGCAGTGAAGGGGACATAGTCTACGAGCAGTACTTC
j_gene: TRBJ2-7
d_gene: -
v_gene: TRBV2
abundance: -

CDR3aa: CASSEGTYSNQPQHF
CDR3nt: TGTGCCAGCAGTGAGGGCACATATAGCAATCAGCCCCAGCATTTT
j_gene: TRBJ1-5
d_gene: -
v_gene: TRBV2
abundance: -

CDR3aa: CASSPRSSLSYNEQFF
CDR3nt: TGTGCCAGCAGCCCGAGGTCCTCCCTCTCCTACAATGAGCAGTTCTTC
j_gene: TRBJ2-1
d_gene: -
v_gene: TRBV9
abundance: -

CDR3aa: CASSPRGRREKLFF
CDR3nt: TGTGCCAGCAGTCCCCGCGGCCGACGGGAAAAACTGTTTTTT
j_gene: TRBJ1-4
d_gene: -
v_gene: TRBV27
abundance: -

CDR3aa: CASSPTGGTNEKLFF
CDR3nt: TGTGCCAGCTCTCCCACAGGGGGAACTAATGAAAAACTGTTTTTT
j_gene: TRBJ1-4
d_gene: TRBD1
v_gene: TRBV18
abundance: -

CDR3aa: CASSFGEGTEAFF
CDR3nt: TGTGCCAGCAGCTTCGGTGAGGGCACTGAAGCTTTCTTT
j_gene: TRBJ1-1
d_gene: -
v_gene: TRBV5-5
abundance: -

CDR3aa: CAWSRGRNNQPQHF
CDR3nt: TGTGCCTGGAGTCGAGGACGGAATAATCAGCCCCAGCATTTT
j_gene: TRBJ1-5
d_gene: -
v_gene: TRBV30
abundance: once

CDR3aa: CASSYAGQGSSEQYF
CDR3nt: TGTGCCAGCAGTTACGCGGGACAGGGGAGTTCCGAGCAGTACTTC
j_gene: TRBJ2-7
d_gene: TRBD1
v_gene: TRBV6-2/TRBV6-3
abundance: -

CDR3aa: CASSPRQGGANEQFF
CDR3nt: TGTGCCAGCAGCCCCAGACAGGGGGGGGCTAATGAGCAGTTCTTC
j_gene: TRBJ2-1
d_gene: TRBD1
v_gene: TRBV4-2
abundance: -

CDR3aa: CASSPVSNQPQHF
CDR3nt: TGCGCCAGCAGCCCTGTTAGCAATCAGCCCCAGCATTTT
j_gene: TRBJ1-5
d_gene: -
v_gene: TRBV5-1
abundance: -

CDR3aa: CASLRDSLAYEQYF
CDR3nt: TGTGCCAGCTTGCGGGACAGTTTGGCCTACGAGCAGTACTTC
j_gene: TRBJ2-7
d_gene: -
v_gene: TRBV2
abundance: -

CDR3aa: CASSPPWEGRAKNIQYF
CDR3nt: TGTGCCAGCTCACCCCCGTGGGAGGGTCGGGCCAAAAACATTCAGTACTTC
j_gene: TRBJ2-4
d_gene: TRBD2
v_gene: TRBV18
abundance: -

CDR3aa: CAWRGRFNQPQHF
CDR3nt: TGTGCCTGGAGGGGGAGGTTCAATCAGCCCCAGCATTTT
j_gene: TRBJ1-5
d_gene: -
v_gene: TRBV30
abundance: -

CDR3aa: CASRTGGYGYTF
CDR3nt: TGTGCCAGTAGGACAGGGGGCTATGGCTACACCTTC
j_gene: TRBJ1-2
d_gene: TRBD1
v_gene: TRBV19
abundance: -

CDR3aa: CASSTSGRVADTQYF
CDR3nt: TGTGCCAGCAGCACTAGCGGGAGGGTAGCGGATACGCAGTATTTT
j_gene: TRBJ2-3
d_gene: TRBD2
v_gene: TRBV6-5
abundance: -

CDR3aa: CATSRDEAPSGSPLHF
CDR3nt: TGTGCCACCAGCAGAGATGAGGCGCCCAGCGGTTCACCCCTCCACTTT
j_gene: TRBJ1-6
d_gene: -
v_gene: TRBV15
abundance: -

CDR3aa: CASSSSTSEQYF
CDR3nt: -
j_gene: TRBJ2-7
d_gene: -
v_gene: TRBV6-5
abundance: -